Listed below are T cell receptor beta chains from one sample, sequenced in a study of cytomegalovirus exposure and HLA in healthy donors. Assay used: immunoSEQ multiplex PCR; TCRdb lists only in-frame clones, some missing. Of 130,000 to 150,000 clones in the sample, 80% to 85% were seen once. Sample: PBMCs. Receptors were obtained from a woman aged 25 to 45 in good health and CMV-seronegative. CDR3s include the opening cysteine and the closing phenylalanine or tryptophan. The D gene is left open where the match is weak. Some rows mark clone size as missing; the rest say once, few, many or name a class of expanded clone.

NA	NA	TRBJ2-5	TRBV4-3	CASSQRWRVRETQYF	TGCGCCAGCAGCCAACGATGGAGGGTGAGGGAGACCCAGTACTTC
NA	NA	TRBJ1-4	TRBV19	CASSLPPGVGEKLFF	TGTGCCAGTAGTCTCCCCCCAGGGGTAGGTGAAAAACTGTTTTTT
NA	TRBD2	TRBJ2-7	TRBV7-8	CASSLVDSGGASRQYF	TGTGCCAGCAGCTTAGTTGACAGCGGGGGCGCCTCTCGACAGTACTTC
NA	TRBD1	TRBJ1-2	TRBV10-3	CAISTGQGDSGYTF	TGTGCCATCAGTACCGGACAGGGAGATAGTGGCTACACCTTC
NA	TRBD1	TRBJ2-7	TRBV11-2	CASSLTGYDYEQYF	TGTGCCAGCAGCTTGACAGGGTACGACTACGAGCAGTACTTC
NA	NA	TRBJ2-1	TRBV30	CAWSQGGGLYNEQFF	TGTGCCTGGAGTCAAGGGGGGGGACTGTACAATGAGCAGTTCTTC
NA	NA	TRBJ1-1	TRBV6-1	CASSEATGSNTEAFF	TGTGCCAGCAGTGAAGCGACAGGTTCGAACACTGAAGCTTTCTTT
NA	TRBD1	TRBJ2-4	TRBV5-4	CASSLQGAAKNIQYF	TGTGCCAGCAGCTTACAGGGGGCGGCCAAAAACATTCAGTACTTC
NA	TRBD2	TRBJ2-3	TRBV5-1	CASSLDLAGDTDTQYF	TGCGCCAGCAGCTTGGATCTAGCGGGCGACACAGATACGCAGTATTTT
NA	NA	TRBJ1-4	TRBV5-4	CASSLGSNPEKLFF	TGTGCCAGCAGCTTGGGCAGTAACCCTGAAAAACTGTTTTTT
few	NA	TRBJ2-7	TRBV12-5	CASGPDTPYEQYF	TGTGCTAGTGGTCCGGACACCCCCTACGAGCAGTACTTC
NA	NA	TRBJ1-2	TRBV5-1	CASSLRPGSGGYTF	TGCGCCAGCAGCTTGCGGCCAGGGTCGGGCGGCTACACCTTC
NA	NA	TRBJ1-1	TRBV20-1	CSASYTEAFF	TGCAGTGCCAGTTACACTGAAGCTTTCTTT
NA	NA	TRBJ2-5	TRBV10-3	CAVMAAGTQETQYF	TGTGCCGTAATGGCCGCCGGGACTCAAGAGACCCAGTACTTC
NA	NA	TRBJ2-7	TRBV30	CAWSRGYRKYF	TGTGCCTGGAGTCGAGGTTATAGAAAGTACTTC
NA	NA	TRBJ1-2	TRBV7-6	CASSLGRGGGYTF	TGTGCCAGCAGCTTGGGCAGGGGTGGTGGCTACACCTTC
NA	NA	TRBJ1-5	TRBV10-3	CAISESEQGAYSNQPQHF	TGTGCCATCAGTGAAAGCGAGCAAGGGGCGTATAGCAATCAGCCCCAGCATTTT
NA	NA	TRBJ1-5	TRBV4-3	CASSQARLSQPQHF	TGCGCCAGCAGCCAAGCCCGACTAAGCCAGCCCCAGCATTTT
NA	NA	TRBJ2-2	TRBV27	CASSLRGRVSTGELFF	TGTGCCAGCAGTTTAAGGGGGAGGGTAAGCACCGGGGAGCTGTTTTTT
NA	TRBD1	TRBJ2-7	TRBV7-2	CASSLGGTGVYEQYF	TGTGCCAGCAGCTTAGGGGGGACAGGGGTCTACGAGCAGTACTTC
few	NA	TRBJ1-1	TRBV2	CASGYDRTEAFF	TGTGCCAGCGGTTATGATCGGACTGAAGCTTTCTTT
NA	NA	TRBJ2-1	TRBV30	CAWSAGRRHPFF	TGTGCCTGGAGTGCCGGACGGAGGCATCCGTTCTTC
NA	NA	TRBJ1-2	TRBV18	CASSRDQDSPYGYTF	TGTGCCAGCTCACGAGATCAGGACTCTCCCTATGGCTACACCTTC
NA	NA	TRBJ1-5	TRBV7-2	CASSLGVGSGYSNQPQHF	TGTGCCAGCAGCTTAGGGGTCGGGTCCGGTTATAGCAATCAGCCCCAGCATTTT
NA	NA	TRBJ2-1	TRBV6-4	CASSVGGGSYNEQFF	TGTGCCAGCAGTGTGGGAGGGGGTTCCTACAATGAGCAGTTCTTC
NA	NA	TRBJ1-3	TRBV2	CASRGLQGAGNTIYF	TGTGCCAGCAGGGGACTACAGGGAGCTGGAAACACCATATATTTT
NA	NA	TRBJ2-7	TRBV19	CASGHGISYEQYF	TGTGCCAGCGGACACGGAATTTCCTACGAGCAGTACTTC
NA	NA	TRBJ1-1	TRBV6-5	CARERPDKNTEAFF	TGTGCCAGGGAAAGACCAGACAAGAACACTGAAGCTTTCTTT
few	NA	TRBJ1-4	TRBV6-6	CASRGSGRRGEKLFF	TGTGCCAGCAGAGGTTCTGGGAGGCGAGGGGAAAAACTGTTTTTT
few	TRBD1	TRBJ1-4	TRBV6-5	CASSSQGVGKLFF	TGTGCCAGCAGTAGTCAGGGGGTTGGAAAACTGTTTTTT
once	NA	TRBJ1-4	TRBV11-2	CASSLGLGSLNEKLFF	TGTGCCAGCAGCTTAGGGTTGGGCAGCCTTAATGAAAAACTGTTTTTT
NA	TRBD2	TRBJ2-7	TRBV7-9	CASSLLAGDLRSSYEQYF	TGTGCCAGCAGCTTATTAGCGGGAGACCTCCGGAGCTCCTACGAGCAGTACTTC
NA	NA	TRBJ2-2	TRBV5-1	CASSWGRANTGELFF	TGCGCCAGCAGCTGGGGCAGGGCGAACACCGGGGAGCTGTTTTTT
once	TRBD1	TRBJ2-5	TRBV27	CASSETGLGETQYF	TGTGCCAGCAGTGAGACAGGGTTGGGAGAGACCCAGTACTTC
few	NA	TRBJ1-4	TRBV10-2	CASSEDSKNEKLFF	TGCGCCAGCAGTGAGGACAGTAAGAATGAAAAACTGTTTTTT
NA	NA	TRBJ1-2	TRBV9	CASSSPSGFRGYTF	TGTGCCAGCAGCTCCCCCTCGGGTTTTCGGGGCTACACCTTC
NA	TRBD2	TRBJ2-2	TRBV7-9	CASSLAGGTGELFF	TGTGCCAGCAGCTTAGCCGGGGGGACCGGGGAGCTGTTTTTT
NA	NA	TRBJ1-6	TRBV5-1	CASSLGQSNSPLHF	TGCGCCAGCAGCTTGGGGCAGTCAAATTCACCCCTCCACTTT